The 26 T cell receptor beta chains given below trace back to one sample, sequenced in a study of control samples from healthy donors and cancer patients. TCRdb keeps only in-frame clones here, not all; method: immunoSEQ multiplex PCR. This sample yields 75,000 to 95,000 clones, of which over 75% are seen a single time; less than 4.5% belongs to the top ten. Sequencing input: blood. The receptors here all came from a woman aged 18-29 years in good health.

The chain is built from TRBV4-1 and TRBJ2-3; the match to TRBD2 covers 7 bases. V lost 4 bases and J lost 2; bases outside the gene matches: 3. The CDR3 length is 14 residues. CDR1 MGHRA and CDR2 YSYEKL come from the germline V gene. CDR3 DNA: TGCGCCAGCAGCCGGGGACTACTCACAGATACGCAGTATTTT. Encoded protein: CASSRGLLTDTQYF.

The CDR3 nucleotides read TGTGCCAGCAGCCATACCCGGGATCCCTACAATGAGCAGTTCTTC. Its protein product is CASSHTRDPYNEQFF. V and J are TRBV3-1 (or the pseudogene TRBV3-2) and TRBJ2-1, with D possibly matching TRBD2 (5 bases). Germline V gene lookup returns CDR1 LGHDT and CDR2 YNNKEL (reference sequence). The CDR3 sequence is 15 residues long. Trimming took off 3 bases at V and 2 bases at J, with 11 bases between the two ends.

J is TRBJ2-5 and V is TRBV25-1, with D perhaps TRBD2 (5 bases). V was cut by 3 bases and J by 2 bases, with 10 bases left in between. Germline assignment: CDR1 MGHDK and CDR2 SYGVNS. There are 14 residues in the CDR3. The CDR3 here is CASSEAGGQETQYF. The CDR3 region has the DNA TGTGCCAGCAGTGAGGCGGGCGGGCAAGAGACCCAGTACTTC.

This chain joins TRBV27 and TRBJ2-3; D not resolved. CDR3 length: 14 amino acids. The V and J ends lost 4 bases and 0 bases respectively, with 8 bases between them. Looked up from germline, CDR1 is MNHEY and CDR2 is SMNVEV (reference sequence). The CDR3 DNA reads as TGTGCCAGCAGTTGGCAGACTAGCACAGATACGCAGTATTTT. Amino acid sequence: CASSWQTSTDTQYF.

The chain employs TRBV29-1 and TRBJ2-7; tentative D call: TRBD1 (5 bases). The germline gives CDR1 SQVTM, CDR2 ANQGSEA. This CDR3 has 15 amino acids. V was shortened by 4 bases and J by 2 bases, with 18 bases between the two germline ends. The CDR3 DNA reads TGCAGCGTTGTCTTTGGACATCCACTGACCTACGAGCAGTACTTC. As protein: CSVVFGHPLTYEQYF.

Details on this clone: The sample holds other DNA sequences that translate to the same CDR3. This chain uses TRBV12-3 or TRBV12-4 with TRBJ1-2; a weak D match, TRBD1 (5 bases). The CDR3 sequence is 13 residues long. With 1 base removed from V and 2 bases from J, the gap between germline ends came to 5 bases. The CDR3 loop reads CASSLGGNYGYTF. CDR3 DNA sequence: TGTGCCAGCAGTTTAGGGGGGAACTATGGCTACACCTTC.

The rearrangement joins TRBV27 to TRBJ1-1, with a possible D match to TRBD1 (6 bases). The germline CDR1 and CDR2 sequences are MNHEY and SMNVEV (reference sequence). CDR3 length: 12 amino acids. V was shortened by 11 bases and J by 2 bases, with 12 bases between the two germline ends. The CDR3 DNA follows: TGTGCCGCGGGGGGGGCAAACACTGAAGCTTTCTTT. It encodes CAAGGANTEAFF.

The CDR3 sequence: CASGDSGANVLTF. The DNA of the CDR3 is TGTGCCAGCGGAGACTCTGGGGCCAACGTCCTGACTTTC. V gene TRBV7-9 combines with J gene TRBJ2-6; no firm D call. This CDR3 has 13 amino acids. CDR1 is SEHNR and CDR2 is FQNEAQ in the germline V gene (reference sequence). The V and J ends lost 8 bases and 0 bases respectively, with 5 bases between them.

The chain has TRBV12-5 and TRBJ2-7; the D gene is possibly TRBD2 (5 bases). V was pared by 0 bases and J by 1 base, with 13 bases between. This CDR3 contains 16 residues. The germline CDR1 and CDR2 sequences are LGHNT and FRNRAP. CDR3 nucleotide sequence: TGTGCTAGTGGTTTGGTACTCGGGCCGGGATCCTACGAGCAGTACTTC. As protein: CASGLVLGPGSYEQYF.

The CDR3 DNA reads TGTGCCAGCAGCCCAACCCAGCGGGGAAACACCGGGGAGCTGTTTTTT. This sequence encodes CASSPTQRGNTGELFF. The gene calls are TRBV9 and TRBJ2-2, with TRBD2 matching over 7 bases. The J segment lost 2 bases and the V segment lost 4 bases, leaving 8 bases of the junction unmatched. The CDR3 sequence is 16 residues long. CDR1 and CDR2 from the germline V gene are SGDLS and YYNGEE.

The genes are TRBV2 and TRBJ1-4; D is unclear. Deletions cut 6 bases from V and 6 bases from J, with 11 bases between. The CDR3 has 13 amino acids. Looked up from germline, CDR1 is SNHLY and CDR2 is FYNNEI. The CDR3 here is CASRRDLDEKLFF. CDR3 in DNA: TGTGCCAGCAGGAGGGATCTCGATGAAAAACTGTTTTTT. The entire variable domain, with the rest obtained from reference TRBV2 and TRBJ1-4, is as follows: EPEVTQTPSHQVTQMGQEVILRCVPISNHLYFYWYRQILGQKVEFLVSFYNNEISEKSEIFDDQFSVERPDGSNFTLKIRSTKLEDSAMYFCASRRDLDEKLFFGSGTQLSVL.

The rearrangement uses TRBV4-1 and TRBJ2-3; 9 bases fit TRBD2. After removal of 0 bases from V and 0 bases from J, the junction contained 7 bases not matched to a gene. CDR1 is MGHRA, CDR2 YSYEKL, per germline. The CDR3 runs 18 residues. The CDR3 protein is CASSQDPGLAGSTDTQYF. CDR3 nucleotides: TGCGCCAGCAGCCAAGATCCAGGCCTAGCGGGGAGCACAGATACGCAGTATTTT.

This clone was found once. The chain links TRBV7-9 to TRBJ1-1; D is unclear. CDR1 SEHNR and CDR2 FQNEAQ come from the germline V gene (reference sequence). CDR3 size: 13 residues. The V and J ends lost 5 bases and 5 bases respectively, with 12 bases between them. CDR3 nucleotide sequence: TGTGCCAGCAGCACCCGAATGGGAACTGAAGCTTTCTTT. Its translation: CASSTRMGTEAFF.

V is TRBV18 and J is TRBJ2-5; D remains unclear. V was cut by 3 bases and J by 5 bases, with 10 bases left in between. This CDR3 is 13 amino acids long. Germline loops: CDR1 KGHSH, CDR2 LQKENI. CDR3 residues: CASSPRGWETQYF. DNA for the CDR3: TGTGCCAGCTCACCCCGTGGGTGGGAGACCCAGTACTTC.

This chain joins TRBV28 and TRBJ1-2; TRBD1 matches 8 bases. From germline, CDR1 is MDHEN and CDR2 SYDVKM. The CDR3 runs 15 residues. The V and J ends lost 3 bases and 5 bases, in that order; junction bases with no gene match: 8. The CDR3 DNA reads as TGTGCCAGCAGTTTCGAAGGGACAGGAGGGTATGGCTACACCTTC. It encodes CASSFEGTGGYGYTF.

The genes are TRBV5-6 and TRBJ2-5; 11 nucleotides align to TRBD2. The germline CDR1 and CDR2 sequences are SGHDT and YYEEEE. This CDR3 is built from 16 residues. J gave up 2 bases and V 1 base, and 4 bases lay outside the gene matches. In DNA form, the CDR3 reads TGTGCCAGCAGCTTGCGGCTAGCGGGGGGTCAAGAGACCCAGTACTTC. Translation gives CASSLRLAGGQETQYF.

This clone was seen more than once but under ten times. The chain has TRBV6-4 and TRBJ2-3; 13 bases line up with TRBD2. The junction had 5 bases not matched to a gene; V was cut back by 5 bases and J by 6 bases. The V gene's germline CDR1 is MRHNA and CDR2 SNTAGT. The CDR3 sequence is 15 residues long. The CDR3 coding sequence is TGTGCCAGCAGTCAACTAGCGGGGGGGCAGGATACGCAGTATTTT. This sequence encodes CASSQLAGGQDTQYF.

J is TRBJ1-1 and V is TRBV5-8; D is unresolved. Trimming left V 1 base short and J 4 bases short, with 17 bases between. Germline values: CDR1 SGHTS, CDR2 YDEGEE. The CDR3 runs to 16 residues. The CDR3 reads CASSLYVNARATEAFF. The CDR3 DNA is TGTGCCAGCAGCTTGTACGTGAACGCGCGGGCCACTGAAGCTTTCTTT.

This chain joins TRBV5-1 and TRBJ2-7; 8 nucleotides line up with TRBD1. The V gene's germline CDR1 is SGHRS and CDR2 YFSETQ. The V segment lost 0 bases and the J segment 4 bases; nucleotides outside the gene matches: 9. The CDR3 length is 16 residues. The CDR3 loop is CASSLAGDRNWYEQYF. CDR3 DNA: TGCGCCAGCAGCTTGGCCGGGGACAGGAATTGGTACGAGCAGTACTTC.

The chain has TRBV3-1 (or the pseudogene TRBV3-2) and TRBJ2-4, with TRBD2 as a possible D gene (7 bases). Trimming pared 4 bases from V and 11 bases from J, leaving 21 bases between. The CDR3 length is 15 residues. Germline V CDR1 and CDR2: LGHDT, YNNKEL (reference sequence). In nucleotides, the CDR3 is TGTGCCAGCAGCCCCCCACAAGGGGGGGGCTCCCTTCAGTACTTC. Translating it yields CASSPPQGGGSLQYF.

CDR3 DNA sequence: TGTGCCAGCAGTTCCGGGACCACAGATACGCAGTATTTT. Residues: CASSSGTTDTQYF. V is TRBV6-4 and J is TRBJ2-3; perhaps D is TRBD1 or TRBD2 (5 bases each). Looked up from germline, CDR1 is MRHNA and CDR2 is SNTAGT. The germline V and J ends were trimmed by 5 bases and 2 bases, with 8 bases remaining between them. The CDR3 loop spans 13 amino acids.

The J gene is TRBJ1-1, the V gene TRBV6-5, with D maybe TRBD1 (5 bases). V lost 2 bases and J lost 0, with 10 bases in between. The CDR3 is made up of 15 amino acids. From germline, CDR1 is MNHEY and CDR2 SVGAGI. CDR3 DNA: TGTGCCAGCAGTTACAGGGGAAACATGAACACTGAAGCTTTCTTT. Translating gives CASSYRGNMNTEAFF.

J is TRBJ1-1 and V is TRBV6-5, with D unresolved. Trimming took 5 bases from V and 5 from J, leaving 9 bases between them. In germline, CDR1 is MNHEY, CDR2 SVGAGI. The CDR3 is made up of 12 amino acids. This CDR3 reads CASSSAVTEAFF. CDR3 bases: TGTGCCAGCAGTAGCGCAGTAACTGAAGCTTTCTTT.

The chain employs TRBV5-8 and TRBJ1-2; D remains unclear. This CDR3 is 13 amino acids long. The V end lost 1 base, the J end lost 8 bases, and 12 bases lay between the germline ends. In germline, CDR1 is SGHTS, CDR2 YDEGEE. The CDR3 loop is CASSLLLSGGYTF. CDR3 DNA: TGTGCCAGCAGCTTGCTCCTTTCGGGCGGCTACACCTTC.

This clone has just a few counts. V is TRBV2 and J is TRBJ1-4; the D is unclear. V gave up 6 bases and J gave up 5 bases, with 13 bases separating them. Germline assignment: CDR1 SNHLY and CDR2 FYNNEI. This CDR3 is built from 14 residues. CDR3 DNA: TGTGCCAGCAGGGTGACTCCTGAAAATGAAAAACTGTTTTTT. Translating it yields CASRVTPENEKLFF. The full variable domain, completed using reference TRBV2 and TRBJ1-4, is EPEVTQTPSHQVTQMGQEVILRCVPISNHLYFYWYRQILGQKVEFLVSFYNNEISEKSEIFDDQFSVERPDGSNFTLKIRSTKLEDSAMYFCASRVTPENEKLFFGSGTQLSVL.

This rearrangement joins TRBV11-3 to TRBJ1-1, with a possible D match to TRBD1 (5 bases). The CDR3 spans 13 residues. Trimming pared 4 bases from V and 5 bases from J, leaving 11 bases between. Germline-derived CDR1 and CDR2 are SGHNT and YENEEA. CDR3 sequence (DNA): TGTGCCAGCAGCTCGGGACCCTCAACTGAAGCTTTCTTT. Translating gives CASSSGPSTEAFF.